This T cell receptor beta chain was identified in a study of T cells in narcolepsy. Using immunoSEQ multiplex PCR, the repertoire was profiled, and TCRdb retains in-frame clones only, with some absent. The profile covers just over 40,000 clones, with more than 70% appearing a single time and approximately 1.3% taken by the ten largest. This CDR3 has 13 amino acids. CDR1 and CDR2 (germline): MNHNY, SVGAGI (reference sequence). V shed 5 bases, J shed 4 bases, and the junction held 3 bases outside the gene matches. Notes on the study in general: Autoreactive clonotypes reportedly recurred in blood of same and different patients, not controls. HCRT-specific and TRIB2-specific autoreactive clonotypes appeared among same-patient CSF and blood CD4+ clonotypes.

A remark on this clone: As yet, its antigen is unknown.

This sequence was found in a human donor with narcolepsy. The chain uses TRBV6-6 and TRBJ1-2; 8 bases fit TRBD1. The sample comprised CD45RA- memory CD4+ T cells from PBMCs. The chain's CDR3 is CASSPDRVYGYTF. CDR3 sequence (DNA): TGTGCCAGCAGTCCGGACAGGGTCTATGGCTACACCTTC.